The 11 T cell receptor beta chains below come from one sample, sequenced in a study of blood T cells in healthy people across ages. It was with a sample-barcoded 5' primer and a J-beta primer mix that a second PCR of about 6 to 11 cycles was run. Using its own MiXCR run on the 5' RACE reads, TCRdb lists one record per CDR3 protein. The table lists 780,000 or so distinct CDR3 sequences, roughly 25% of them singletons. Another study also made use of these data, one on T cells of mothers and their children.

The sequenced sample consisted of blood. Receptors originate from a boy between 10 and 17 years old in good health.

The gene calls are TRBV9 and TRBJ1-4, with D unclear. V gave up 7 bases and J gave up 8 bases, with 21 bases separating them. CDR1 SGDLS and CDR2 YYNGEE come from the germline V gene. The CDR3 spans 15 residues. The CDR3 region is CASGRGGNFEEKLFF. The DNA for the CDR3 is TGTGCCAGCGGTCGAGGCGGGAATTTCGAAGAAAAACTGTTTTTT.

The V and J genes are TRBV29-1 and TRBJ1-2, with unresolved D. CDR3 length: 15 residues. V was cut by 4 bases and J by 3 bases, with 18 bases left in between. Germline-derived CDR1 and CDR2 are SQVTM and ANQGSEA. CDR3 sequence (DNA): TGCAGCGTTGCACCCCTTCACGGAACAGACTATGGCTACACCTTC. It is translated as CSVAPLHGTDYGYTF.

The CDR3 bases are TGTGCCAGCATCTCCGGGACTAGCGTTAACACCGGGGAGCTGTTTTTT. Encoded protein: CASISGTSVNTGELFF. This chain joins TRBV28 and TRBJ2-2, with 10 nucleotides matching TRBD2. The ends lost 7 bases at V and 2 bases at J; junction bases unmatched: 7. The CDR3 is 16 residues long. Per germline, CDR1 MDHEN and CDR2 SYDVKM.

The V call is TRBV28, the J call TRBJ1-1; 7 bases line up with TRBD1. V lost 2 bases to trimming and J lost 1 base; unmatched junction nucleotides: 4. This CDR3 contains 15 residues. In germline, CDR1 is MDHEN, CDR2 SYDVKM. The CDR3, as DNA: TGTGCCAGCAGTTTACCGGGACAGTGGAACACTGAAGCTTTCTTT. This sequence encodes CASSLPGQWNTEAFF.

The gene calls are TRBV7-8 and TRBJ2-3; TRBD1 matches 7 bases. The germline CDR1 and CDR2 sequences are SGHVS and FQNEAQ. This CDR3 spans 16 amino acids. The V segment lost 5 bases and the J segment 2 bases; nucleotides outside the gene matches: 10. The CDR3 sequence is CASSPGQWGFTDTQYF. In nucleotides, the CDR3 is TGTGCCAGCAGCCCGGGACAGTGGGGGTTCACAGATACGCAGTATTTT.

The chain carries TRBV21-1 and TRBJ1-6. TRBV21-1 is annotated as a pseudogene. The CDR3 consists of 12 residues. The CDR3 is CASSISNSPLHF. In DNA form, the CDR3 reads TGTGCCAGCAGCATCAGTAATTCACCCCTCCACTTT.

J is TRBJ2-5 and V is TRBV29-1, with TRBD1 matching 7 bases. The DNA end is a closer match to TRBJ2-1, so the J assignment may be wrong. The CDR3 is 13 residues long. Per germline, CDR1 SQVTM and CDR2 ANQGSEA. The CDR3 bases are TGCAGCGTTGAAGGAGACAGGGTCAATGAGCAGTTCTTC. It yields the protein CSVEGDRVNEQFF.

This clonotype was detected a few times. This chain connects TRBV7-2 to TRBJ1-3; the D gene is possibly TRBD1 (6 bases). Trimming removed 6 bases from V and 1 base from J, with 10 bases in between. This CDR3 has 14 residues. CDR1 is SGHTA and CDR2 is FQGNSA in the germline V gene. The CDR3 nucleotides are TGTGCCAGCAGTGGAGGGGGTTCTGGAAACACCATATATTTT. Translation gives CASSGGGSGNTIYF.

This clonotype was counted a few times. The chain recombines TRBV28 with TRBJ2-2; D call uncertain. In germline, CDR1 is MDHEN, CDR2 SYDVKM. V dropped 5 bases and J dropped 8 bases, with 9 bases sitting between them. CDR3 length: 12 amino acids. The CDR3 DNA follows: TGTGCCAGCAGTCCCCATCGGGGGGAGCTGTTTTTT. Translated, it gives CASSPHRGELFF.

The J gene is TRBJ1-2, the V gene TRBV20-1; no definite D call. Looked up from germline, CDR1 is DFQATT and CDR2 is SNEGSKA (reference sequence). The CDR3 is 11 residues long. V was clipped by 1 base and J by 8 bases, with 8 bases between them. For the CDR3, the DNA is TGCAGTGCTAGAGTGGCGGCGGGCTACACCTTC. Translated: CSARVAAGYTF.

The chain combines TRBV28 with TRBJ1-2; D not certain. This CDR3 has 15 amino acids. Looked up from germline, CDR1 is MDHEN and CDR2 is SYDVKM. Between the trimmed V and J ends, which lost 5 bases and 5 bases, there was a span of 18 bases. The CDR3 loop is CASSTIGSTLYGYTF. CDR3 coding DNA: TGTGCCAGCAGTACTATCGGGTCCACCCTTTATGGCTACACCTTC.